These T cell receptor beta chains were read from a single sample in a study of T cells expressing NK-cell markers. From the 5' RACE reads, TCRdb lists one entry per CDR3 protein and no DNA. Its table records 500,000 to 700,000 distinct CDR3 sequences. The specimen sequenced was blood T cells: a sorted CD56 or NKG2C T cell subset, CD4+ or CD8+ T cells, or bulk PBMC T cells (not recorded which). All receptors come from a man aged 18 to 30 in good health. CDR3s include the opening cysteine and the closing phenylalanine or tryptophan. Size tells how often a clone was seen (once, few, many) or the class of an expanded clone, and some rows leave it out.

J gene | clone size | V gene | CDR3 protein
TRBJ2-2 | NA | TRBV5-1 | CASSIRTQNTGELFF
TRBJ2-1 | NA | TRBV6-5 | CASSYAGGGHNEQFF
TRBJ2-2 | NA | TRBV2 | CASSAWTSGTFGGELFF
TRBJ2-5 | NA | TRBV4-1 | CASSSRTGEGETQYF
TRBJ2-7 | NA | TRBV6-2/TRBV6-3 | CASGSTATYEQYF
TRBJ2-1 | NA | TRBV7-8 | CASTGGREGGNEQFF
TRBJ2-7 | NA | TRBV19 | CASRRGQGRYEQYF
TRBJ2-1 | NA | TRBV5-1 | CASSLALAGEWFF
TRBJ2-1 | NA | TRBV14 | CASSQEWLAGAPEQFF
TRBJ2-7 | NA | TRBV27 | CASTLPRSTYEQYF
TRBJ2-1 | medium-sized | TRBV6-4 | CASSDGSGSVNEQFF
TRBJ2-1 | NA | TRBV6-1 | CASSVGVSNEQFF
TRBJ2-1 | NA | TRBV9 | CASSPMGLAGVEQFF
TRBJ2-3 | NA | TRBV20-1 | CSGREGKSTDTQYF
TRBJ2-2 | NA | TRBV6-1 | CASTLGGSYTGELFF
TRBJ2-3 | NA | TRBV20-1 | CSAQPPRMDTQYF